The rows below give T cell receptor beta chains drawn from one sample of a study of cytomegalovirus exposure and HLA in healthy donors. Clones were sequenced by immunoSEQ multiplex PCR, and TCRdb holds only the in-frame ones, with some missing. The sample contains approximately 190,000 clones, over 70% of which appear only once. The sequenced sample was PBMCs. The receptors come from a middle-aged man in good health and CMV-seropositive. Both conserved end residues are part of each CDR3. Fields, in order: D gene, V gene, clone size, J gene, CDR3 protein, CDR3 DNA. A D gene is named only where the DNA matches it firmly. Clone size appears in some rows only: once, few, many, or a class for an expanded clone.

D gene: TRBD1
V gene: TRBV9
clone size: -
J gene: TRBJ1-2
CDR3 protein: CASSVGGTGVGGYTF
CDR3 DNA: TGTGCCAGCAGCGTAGGCGGGACAGGGGTGGGTGGCTACACCTTC

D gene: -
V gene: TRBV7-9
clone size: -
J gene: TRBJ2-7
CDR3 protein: CASSLAGERGILREQYF
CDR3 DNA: TGTGCCAGCAGCTTAGCGGGGGAGAGGGGGATATTGCGCGAGCAGTACTTC

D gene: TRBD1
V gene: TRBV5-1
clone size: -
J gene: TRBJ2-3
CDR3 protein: CASTPQGAADTQYF
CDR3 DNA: TGCGCCAGCACCCCCCAGGGGGCTGCAGATACGCAGTATTTT

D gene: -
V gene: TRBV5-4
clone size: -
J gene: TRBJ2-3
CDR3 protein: CASSLAGENTQYF
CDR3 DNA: TGTGCCAGCAGCTTGGCCGGGGAGAATACGCAGTATTTT

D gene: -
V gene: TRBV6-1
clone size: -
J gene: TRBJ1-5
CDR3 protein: CASSEGAGLTPQHF
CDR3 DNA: TGTGCCAGCAGTGAAGGGGCAGGGTTGACGCCCCAGCATTTT

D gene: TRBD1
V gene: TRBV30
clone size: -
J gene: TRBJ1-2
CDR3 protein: CAWSPGTGALYGYTF
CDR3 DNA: TGTGCCTGGAGTCCCGGGACAGGGGCCCTCTATGGCTACACCTTC

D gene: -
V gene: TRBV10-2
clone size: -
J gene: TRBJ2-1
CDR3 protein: CASSEWLASNEQFF
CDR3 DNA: TGCGCCAGCAGTGAGTGGCTAGCCTCCAATGAGCAGTTCTTC

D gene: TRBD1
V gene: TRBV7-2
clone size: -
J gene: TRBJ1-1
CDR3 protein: CASSFTGGSRAFF
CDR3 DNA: TGTGCCAGCAGCTTCACAGGGGGCTCTCGAGCTTTCTTT

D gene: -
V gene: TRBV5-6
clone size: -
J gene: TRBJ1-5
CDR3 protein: CASSLAAGLREPQHF
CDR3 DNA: TGTGCCAGCAGCTTGGCCGCAGGGCTAAGGGAGCCCCAGCATTTT

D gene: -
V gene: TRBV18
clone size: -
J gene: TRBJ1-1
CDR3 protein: CASSPGPNTEAFF
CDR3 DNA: TGTGCCAGCTCACCGGGCCCGAACACTGAAGCTTTCTTT

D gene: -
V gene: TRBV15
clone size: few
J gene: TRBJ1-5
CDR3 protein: CATSPARDTDQPQHF
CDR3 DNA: TGTGCCACCAGCCCAGCGAGGGACACCGATCAGCCCCAGCATTTT

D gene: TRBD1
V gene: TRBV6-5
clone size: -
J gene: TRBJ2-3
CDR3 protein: CASSQTGGRGTQYF
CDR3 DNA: TGTGCCAGCAGCCAGACAGGGGGTAGGGGTACGCAGTATTTT

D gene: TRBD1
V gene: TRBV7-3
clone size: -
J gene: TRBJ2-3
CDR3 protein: CASSPGTGGVGSTDTQYF
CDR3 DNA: TGTGCCAGCAGCCCTGGGACAGGGGGCGTGGGGAGCACAGATACGCAGTATTTT

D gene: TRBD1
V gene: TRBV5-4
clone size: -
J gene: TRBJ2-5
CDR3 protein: CASSLRGGETQYF
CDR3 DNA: TGTGCCAGCAGCCTCAGAGGGGGCGAGACCCAGTACTTC

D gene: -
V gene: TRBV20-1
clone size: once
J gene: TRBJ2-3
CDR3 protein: CSAVPRGTQYF
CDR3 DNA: TGCAGTGCTGTGCCCCGAGGTACGCAGTATTTT

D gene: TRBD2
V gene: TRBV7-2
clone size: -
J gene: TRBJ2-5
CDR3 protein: CASSLWGTGGHETQYF
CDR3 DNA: TGTGCCAGCAGCTTATGGGGAACGGGAGGGCACGAGACCCAGTACTTC

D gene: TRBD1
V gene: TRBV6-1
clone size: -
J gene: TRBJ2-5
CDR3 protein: CASSRQGWETQYF
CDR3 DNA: TGTGCCAGCAGTAGACAGGGATGGGAGACCCAGTACTTC

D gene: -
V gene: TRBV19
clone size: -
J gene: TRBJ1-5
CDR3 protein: CASSIQVSSPQHF
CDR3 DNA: TGTGCCAGTAGTATTCAGGTCTCGTCGCCCCAGCATTTT

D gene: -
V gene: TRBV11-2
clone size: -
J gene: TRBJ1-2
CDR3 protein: CASSLVQVSAPSLYGYTF
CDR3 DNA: TGTGCCAGCAGCTTAGTTCAGGTGTCGGCCCCTAGCCTCTATGGCTACACCTTC

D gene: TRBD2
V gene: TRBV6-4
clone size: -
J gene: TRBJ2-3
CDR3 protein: CASSDEGRTRQYF
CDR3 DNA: TGTGCCAGCAGTGACGAGGGACGGACTAGGCAGTATTTT

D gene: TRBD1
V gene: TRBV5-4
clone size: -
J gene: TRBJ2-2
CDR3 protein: CASSPRTGDIGELFF
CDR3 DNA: TGTGCCAGCAGCCCTCGGACAGGGGATATCGGGGAGCTGTTTTTT

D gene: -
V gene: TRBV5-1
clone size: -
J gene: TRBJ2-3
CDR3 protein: CASSQGAGYTDTQYF
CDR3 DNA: TGCGCCAGCAGCCAAGGGGCGGGATATACAGATACGCAGTATTTT

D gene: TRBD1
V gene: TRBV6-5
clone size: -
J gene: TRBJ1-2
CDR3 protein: CASGDREEYGYTF
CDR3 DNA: TGTGCCAGCGGGGACAGGGAGGAATATGGCTACACCTTC

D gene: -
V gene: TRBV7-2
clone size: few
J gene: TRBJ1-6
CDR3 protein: CASSLGRGRSYNSPLHF
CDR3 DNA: TGTGCCAGCAGCTTAGGCAGGGGACGCTCCTATAATTCACCCCTCCACTTT

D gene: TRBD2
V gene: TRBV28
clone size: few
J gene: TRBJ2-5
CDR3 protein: CASSEAGVETQYF
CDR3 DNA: TGTGCCAGCAGCGAAGCGGGAGTTGAGACCCAGTACTTC

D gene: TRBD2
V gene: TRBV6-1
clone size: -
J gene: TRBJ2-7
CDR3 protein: CASDSLAVSHEQYF
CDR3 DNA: TGTGCCTCCGACTCGCTAGCGGTTTCCCACGAGCAGTACTTC

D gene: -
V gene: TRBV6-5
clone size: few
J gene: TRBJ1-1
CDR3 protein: CASSYAGSTEAFF
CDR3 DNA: TGTGCCAGCAGTTATGCAGGGTCCACTGAAGCTTTCTTT

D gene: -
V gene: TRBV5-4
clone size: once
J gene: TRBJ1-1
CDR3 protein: CASSFGVSTEAFF
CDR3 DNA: TGTGCCAGCAGCTTCGGGGTGAGCACTGAAGCTTTCTTT

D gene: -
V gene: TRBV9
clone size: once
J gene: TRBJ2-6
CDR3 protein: CASSAGGGANGLTF
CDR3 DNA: TGTGCCAGCAGCGCCGGTGGGGGGGCCAACGGCCTGACTTTC

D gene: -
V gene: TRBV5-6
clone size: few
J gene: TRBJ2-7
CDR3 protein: CASSLGELRLSSYEQYF
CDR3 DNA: TGTGCCAGCAGCTTGGGGGAGTTGCGCCTGAGCTCCTACGAGCAGTACTTC

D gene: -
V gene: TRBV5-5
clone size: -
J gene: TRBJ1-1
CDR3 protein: CASSLSHDEAFF
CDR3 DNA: TGTGCCAGCAGCTTAAGCCACGATGAAGCTTTCTTT

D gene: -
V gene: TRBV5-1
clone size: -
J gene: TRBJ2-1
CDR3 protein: CASSRNNEQFF
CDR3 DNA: TGCGCCAGCAGCCGTAACAATGAGCAGTTCTTC

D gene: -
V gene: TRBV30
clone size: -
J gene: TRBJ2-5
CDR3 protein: CAWTPLGNQETQYF
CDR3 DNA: TGTGCCTGGACCCCACTAGGAAACCAAGAGACCCAGTACTTC

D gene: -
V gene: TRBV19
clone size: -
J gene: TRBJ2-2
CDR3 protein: CASYRGSNTGELFF
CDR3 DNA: TGTGCCAGCTATAGGGGGTCTAACACCGGGGAGCTGTTTTTT

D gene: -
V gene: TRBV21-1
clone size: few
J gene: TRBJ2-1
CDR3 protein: CASSKVRAKWREYYNEQFF
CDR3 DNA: TGTGCCAGCAGCAAAGTAAGGGCGAAATGGCGGGAGTACTACAATGAGCAGTTCTTC

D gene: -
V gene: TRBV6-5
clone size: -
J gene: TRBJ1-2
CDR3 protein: CASSYSSGNYGYTF
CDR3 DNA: TGTGCCAGCAGTTACTCGTCGGGTAACTATGGCTACACCTTC

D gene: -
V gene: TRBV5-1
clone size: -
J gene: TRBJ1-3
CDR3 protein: CASSLTLSGNTIYF
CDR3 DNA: TGCGCCAGCAGCTTGACTCTCTCTGGAAACACCATATATTTT

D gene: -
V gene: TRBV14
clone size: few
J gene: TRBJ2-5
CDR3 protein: CASSQLGGGAPIDF
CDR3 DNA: TGTGCCAGCAGCCAGCTTGGCGGCGGAGCACCGATTGACTTC

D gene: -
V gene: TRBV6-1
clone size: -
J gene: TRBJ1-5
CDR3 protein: CASSPTGGAQPQHF
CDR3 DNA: TGTGCCAGCAGCCCCACCGGGGGGGCTCAGCCCCAGCATTTT

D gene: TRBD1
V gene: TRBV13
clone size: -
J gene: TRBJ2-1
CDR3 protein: CASSSPGQVNNEQFF
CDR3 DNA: TGTGCCAGCAGCTCGCCCGGACAGGTTAACAATGAGCAGTTCTTC

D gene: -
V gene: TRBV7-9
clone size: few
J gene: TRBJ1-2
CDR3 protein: CASSPGFEAYYGYTF
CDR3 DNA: TGTGCCAGCAGCCCCGGCTTTGAGGCTTACTATGGCTACACCTTC

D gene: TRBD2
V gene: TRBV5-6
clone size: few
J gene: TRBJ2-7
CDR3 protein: CASSSTLSGRVQAEQYF
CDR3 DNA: TGTGCCAGCAGCTCTACCCTCAGCGGGAGGGTTCAGGCCGAGCAGTACTTC

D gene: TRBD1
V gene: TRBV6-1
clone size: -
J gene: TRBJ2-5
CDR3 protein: CASSERDRVETQYF
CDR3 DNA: TGTGCCAGCAGTGAACGGGACAGGGTAGAGACCCAGTACTTC

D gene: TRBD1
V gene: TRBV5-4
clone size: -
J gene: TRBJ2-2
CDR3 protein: CASSINRGVAGELFF
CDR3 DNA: TGTGCCAGCAGCATTAACAGGGGGGTGGCCGGGGAGCTGTTTTTT

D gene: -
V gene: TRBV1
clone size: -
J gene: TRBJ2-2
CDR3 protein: CTSSMIAGELFF
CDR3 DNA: TGCACCAGCAGTATGATAGCCGGGGAGCTGTTTTTT

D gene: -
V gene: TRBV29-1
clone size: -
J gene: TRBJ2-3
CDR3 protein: CSVLRLGTSTDTQYF
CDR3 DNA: TGCAGCGTCCTGCGATTGGGGACTAGCACAGATACGCAGTATTTT

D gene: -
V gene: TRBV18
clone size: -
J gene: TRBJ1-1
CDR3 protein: CASSPLELREAFF
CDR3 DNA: TGTGCCAGCTCACCACTTGAACTCAGGGAAGCTTTCTTT

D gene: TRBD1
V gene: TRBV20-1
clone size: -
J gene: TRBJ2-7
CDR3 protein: CSGGQNYEQYF
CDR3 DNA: TGCAGTGGGGGACAGAACTACGAGCAGTACTTC

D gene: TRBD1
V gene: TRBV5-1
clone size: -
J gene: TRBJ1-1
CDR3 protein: CASSEELVGQGYMNTEAFF
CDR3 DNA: TGCGCCAGCAGCGAAGAGCTTGTGGGACAGGGCTACATGAACACTGAAGCTTTCTTT

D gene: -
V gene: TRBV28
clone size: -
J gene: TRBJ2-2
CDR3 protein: CASSSSGEVTGELFF
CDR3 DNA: TGTGCCAGCAGTTCCTCGGGAGAGGTCACCGGGGAGCTGTTTTTT

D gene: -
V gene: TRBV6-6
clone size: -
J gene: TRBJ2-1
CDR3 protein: CASSYIGDPPNEQFF
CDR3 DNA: TGTGCCAGCAGTTACATCGGAGACCCCCCCAATGAGCAGTTCTTC

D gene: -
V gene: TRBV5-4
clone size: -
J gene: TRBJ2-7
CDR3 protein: CASSLEQLEQYF
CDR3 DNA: TGTGCCAGCAGCTTGGAACAGCTCGAGCAGTACTTC